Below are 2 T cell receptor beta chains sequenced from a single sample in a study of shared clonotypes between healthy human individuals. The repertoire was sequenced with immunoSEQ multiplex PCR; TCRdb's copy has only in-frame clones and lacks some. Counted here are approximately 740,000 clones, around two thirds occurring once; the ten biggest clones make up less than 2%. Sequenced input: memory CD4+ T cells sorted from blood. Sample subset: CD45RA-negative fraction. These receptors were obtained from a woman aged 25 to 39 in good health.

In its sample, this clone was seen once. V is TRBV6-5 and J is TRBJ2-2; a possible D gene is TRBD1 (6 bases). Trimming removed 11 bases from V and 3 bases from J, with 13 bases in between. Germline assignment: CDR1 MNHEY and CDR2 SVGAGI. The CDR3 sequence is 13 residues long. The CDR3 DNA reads TGTGCCGTAGGGACACCTCACACCGGGGAGCTGTTTTTT. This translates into CAVGTPHTGELFF.

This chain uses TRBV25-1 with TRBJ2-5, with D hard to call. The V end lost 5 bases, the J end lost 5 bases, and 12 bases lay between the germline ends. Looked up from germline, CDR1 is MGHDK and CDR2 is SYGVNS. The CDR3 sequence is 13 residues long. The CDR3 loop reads CASSLDPLETQYF. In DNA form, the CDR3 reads TGTGCCAGCAGTCTCGATCCCCTGGAGACCCAGTACTTC.